The rows below give T cell receptor beta chains drawn from one sample of a study of T-cell memory formation after mild COVID-19. One entry per CDR3 protein, called by TCRdb with MiXCR from the 5' RACE reads. The table includes 35,000 to 50,000 distinct CDR3 sequences, about 6% detected once. Sequenced input: PBMCs or a T cell subset sorted from them (not recorded which). All receptors come from an adult who had mild COVID-19 (a few samples of this study predate the infection). Cell type and time point are not known. Each CDR3 is given without its conserved first and last residue. The order of the fields is V gene, J gene, clone size, CDR3 protein. Expanded clones get a size class; other rows say once, few or many, or leave the size out.

TRBV5-8	TRBJ2-4	NA	ASSLELLMAKNIQY
TRBV12-3/TRBV12-4	TRBJ1-2	few	ASSLVPHGRGRGYT
TRBV7-8	TRBJ2-1	many	ASSSPRHNEHF
TRBV12-3/TRBV12-4	TRBJ2-5	many	ASSFFTGVETQY
TRBV5-1	TRBJ1-1	few	ASSNQPQGTEAF
TRBV5-5	TRBJ1-6	few	ASSYLQGAIYSPLH
TRBV3-1	TRBJ2-1	NA	ASSQYGEGNEQF
TRBV9	TRBJ2-3	NA	ASSPIAGGIADTQY
TRBV29-1	TRBJ2-7	medium-sized	SVEDLRRRGRYEQY
TRBV24-1	TRBJ2-7	many	ATSDSRDLTYEQY
TRBV20-1	TRBJ2-7	few	SAREKRGGTYEQY
TRBV5-1	TRBJ2-3	many	ASYLSGGTDTQY
TRBV6-5	TRBJ2-6	NA	ASSYEFASGANVLT
TRBV6-6	TRBJ1-2	NA	ASSPRQGNGYT
TRBV20-1	TRBJ2-5	many	SASPGETQY
TRBV5-1	TRBJ2-6	many	ASSFPTQLSGANVLT
TRBV12-3/TRBV12-4	TRBJ1-5	many	ASSLSQGAQPQH
TRBV3-1	TRBJ1-2	many	ASSQGNRNYGYT
TRBV12-3/TRBV12-4	TRBJ1-6	NA	ASSHGDRPNSPLH
TRBV27	TRBJ1-2	few	ASSFYRSTPGGYT